This is a list of T cell receptor beta chains from one sample in a study of blood T cell repertoires in COVID-19. The protocol was immunoSEQ multiplex PCR, while the TCRdb copy is restricted to in-frame clones and leaves out a portion. This table holds some 20,000 clones, 80% to 85% found once. Sequencing used peripheral blood. The receptors were sampled from a man in his fifties or sixties with acute or convalescent COVID-19. Both conserved end residues are part of each CDR3. D genes are given only for firm matches. Part of the rows lack a size; the others show once, few, many or a class for expanded clones.

d_gene	abundance	v_gene	j_gene	CDR3nt	CDR3aa
-	-	TRBV21-1	TRBJ2-3	TGTGCCAGCATGCCGACACAATTAATAACAGATACGCAGTATTTT	CASMPTQLITDTQYF
-	few	TRBV19	TRBJ2-3	TGTGCCAGTTGGGGGGGCAAAGGGGGAGATACGCAGTATTTT	CASWGGKGGDTQYF
-	-	TRBV5-5	TRBJ1-3	TGTGCCAGCAGCTTGACCCAGAGGCCCAGCTCTGGAAACACCATATATTTT	CASSLTQRPSSGNTIYF
-	-	TRBV24-1	TRBJ2-1	TGTGCCACCAGTGGGCGGGGCGTCTACAATGAGCAGTTCTTC	CATSGRGVYNEQFF
-	-	TRBV9	TRBJ1-2	TGTGCCAGCAGCGTTCAGGGGAACCCAAATGGCTACACCTTC	CASSVQGNPNGYTF
TRBD1	-	TRBV12-3/TRBV12-4	TRBJ2-5	TGTGCCAGCAGCCAGGGGGTAAGGGCCCAGTACTTC	CASSQGVRAQYF
-	-	TRBV5-4	TRBJ1-2	TGTGCCAGCAGCTTGGGCGAGAACTATGGCTACACCTTC	CASSLGENYGYTF
-	once	TRBV6-5	TRBJ1-4	TGTGCCAGTAGGGGTTTAAATGAAAAACTGTTTTTT	CASRGLNEKLFF
-	-	TRBV2	TRBJ1-5	TGTGCCAGCAGGGTCGAAGCGGGCGTCTCACAGCCCCAGCATTTT	CASRVEAGVSQPQHF
TRBD1	once	TRBV2	TRBJ1-6	TGTGCCAGCAGAGGACAGGGGTTAAATTCACCCCTCCACTTT	CASRGQGLNSPLHF
-	-	TRBV18	TRBJ2-3	TGTGCCAGCTCACCACGAGGGACAGATACGCAGTATTTT	CASSPRGTDTQYF
-	few	TRBV5-1	TRBJ1-4	TGCGCCAGCAGCTTACAGGCTAATGAAAAACTGTTTTTT	CASSLQANEKLFF
-	-	TRBV7-3	TRBJ2-1	TGTGCCAGCAGCTTAGCGGGACTGGGGGACAATGAGCAGTTCTTC	CASSLAGLGDNEQFF
TRBD1	-	TRBV9	TRBJ1-6	TGTGCCAGCAGCGTAGACCCAGGGGGCGGAGGTTCACCCCTCCACTTT	CASSVDPGGGGSPLHF
-	-	TRBV7-2	TRBJ2-1	TGTGCCAGCAGCTCGGCCTCTGCGGTCGATGAGCAGTTCTTC	CASSSASAVDEQFF
TRBD2	-	TRBV4-1	TRBJ2-5	TGCGCCAGCAGCCGCCCACCTAATCCTATTGGCGGGGGGGCGGGGACCCAGTACTTC	CASSRPPNPIGGGAGTQYF
TRBD2	-	TRBV7-2	TRBJ2-5	TGTGCCAGCAGCTTAGTTAGCGGGGGGGTCCAAGAGACCCAGTACTTC	CASSLVSGGVQETQYF
-	few	TRBV7-3	TRBJ1-1	TGTGCCAGCAGCCCCGCCTCAGGGGAGAACACTGAAGCTTTCTTT	CASSPASGENTEAFF
-	-	TRBV2	TRBJ2-7	TGTGCCACTCACAGGGGCGGGAACGAGCAGTACTTC	CATHRGGNEQYF
-	-	TRBV2	TRBJ1-6	TGTGCCAGCAGAGTAGAGACAGCACCCCTCCACTTT	CASRVETAPLHF